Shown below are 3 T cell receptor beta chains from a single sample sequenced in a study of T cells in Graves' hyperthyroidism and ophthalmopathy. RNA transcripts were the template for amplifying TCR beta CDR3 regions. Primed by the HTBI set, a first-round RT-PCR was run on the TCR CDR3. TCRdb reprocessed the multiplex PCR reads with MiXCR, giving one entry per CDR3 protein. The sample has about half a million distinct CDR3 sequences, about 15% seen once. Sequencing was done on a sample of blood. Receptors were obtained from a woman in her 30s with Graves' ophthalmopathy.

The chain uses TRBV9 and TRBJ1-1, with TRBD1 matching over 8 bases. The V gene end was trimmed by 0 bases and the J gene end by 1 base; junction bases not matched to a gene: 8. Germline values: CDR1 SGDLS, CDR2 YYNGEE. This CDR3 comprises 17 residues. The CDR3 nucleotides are TGTGCCAGCAGCGTAGGGTCGGGAGGACAGGGGAACACTGAAGCTTTCTTT. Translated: CASSVGSGGQGNTEAFF.

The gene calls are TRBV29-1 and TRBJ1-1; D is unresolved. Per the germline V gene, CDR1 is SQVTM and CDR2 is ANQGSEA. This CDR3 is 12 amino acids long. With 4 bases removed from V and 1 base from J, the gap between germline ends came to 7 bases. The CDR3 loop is CSVVEENTEAFF. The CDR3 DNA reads TGCAGCGTTGTTGAAGAGAACACTGAAGCTTTCTTT. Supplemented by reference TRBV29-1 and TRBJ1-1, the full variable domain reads SAVISQKPSRDICQRGTSLTIQCQVDSQVTMMFWYRQQPGQSLTLIATANQGSEATYESGFVIDKFPISRPNLTFSTLTVSNMSPEDSSIYLCSVVEENTEAFFGQGTRLTVV.

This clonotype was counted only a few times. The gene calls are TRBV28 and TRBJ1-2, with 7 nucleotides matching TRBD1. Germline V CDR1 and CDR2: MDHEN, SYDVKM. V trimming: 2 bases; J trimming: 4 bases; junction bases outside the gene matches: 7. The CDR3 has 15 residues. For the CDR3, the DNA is TGTGCCAGCAGTTTAAGGAGGGGGCGAGTCTATGGCTACACCTTC. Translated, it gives CASSLRRGRVYGYTF.